Reported below is one T cell receptor beta chain. These data come from a study of control samples from healthy donors and cancer patients. Germline V gives CDR1 SGHRS, CDR2 YFSETQ. The CDR3 contains 13 residues. Trimming removed 7 bases at V and 2 bases at J, with 9 bases between. Data came from immunoSEQ multiplex PCR; TCRdb stores just in-frame clones and leaves some out. The sample contains roughly 220,000 clones, around 94% of which appear only once. The sequenced sample consisted of blood. The clonotype was recovered from a man in his forties or fifties in good health. The rearrangement uses TRBV5-1 and TRBJ2-2; D uncertain. The CDR3 sequence: CASLTANTGELFF. CDR3 coding DNA: TGCGCCAGCCTAACGGCCAACACCGGGGAGCTGTTTTTT.